Presented here are 15 T cell receptor beta chains from one specimen sequenced in a study of PD-1 blockade in mismatch repair-deficient tumors. Here immunoSEQ multiplex PCR was the method, and the copy in TCRdb shows in-frame clones only, minus some. The sample yields under 25,000 clones, over 75% seen once. Sequenced here: PBMCs, sampled 52 weeks after starting pembrolizumab. Receptors were obtained from an adult with mismatch repair-deficient cancer.

In its sample, this clone was seen a few times. CDR3 sequence (DNA): TGTGCCAGCAGCCAAGGACGGGATCAGCCCCAGCATTTT. This codes for CASSQGRDQPQHF. J is TRBJ1-5 and V is TRBV14; D ambiguous. In germline, CDR1 is SGHDN, CDR2 FVKESK. Trimming left V 1 base short and J 5 bases short, with 6 bases between. The CDR3 totals 13 residues.

This chain joins TRBV7-3 and TRBJ2-2, with D tentatively TRBD1 (6 bases). The CDR3 extends over 14 amino acids. Germline V gives CDR1 SGHTA, CDR2 FQGTGA. The V end was cut by 7 bases, the J end by 1 base, with 10 bases between. The CDR3 DNA reads TGTGCCAGCAAGTTGGGACAGAACACCGGGGAGCTGTTTTTT. Translation gives CASKLGQNTGELFF.

J is TRBJ2-3 and V is TRBV9; tentatively, D is TRBD1 (5 bases). V was shortened by 1 base and J by 10 bases, with 16 bases between the two germline ends. Germline V lookup: CDR1 SGDLS, CDR2 YYNGEE. CDR3 length: 14 amino acids. The CDR3 DNA follows: TGTGCCAGCAGCGTAAGGGGCGCCGCCCTTCCGCAGTATTTT. Its translation is CASSVRGAALPQYF.

V gene TRBV6-1 combines with J gene TRBJ2-1; 13 nucleotides line up with TRBD2. Germline V gives CDR1 MNHNS, CDR2 SASEGT. Losses at the gene ends were 4 bases for V and 3 bases for J; bases not matched to a gene: 6. CDR3 length: 17 amino acids. The CDR3 DNA reads as TGTGCCAGCAGTGTGCGGACTAGCGGGAGCAGCTACAATGAGCAGTTCTTC. The encoded protein is CASSVRTSGSSYNEQFF.

This chain links TRBV12-5 with TRBJ2-7; 7 positions match TRBD1. The germline CDR1 and CDR2 sequences are LGHNT and FRNRAP. There are 15 residues in the CDR3. Trimming cost V 2 bases and J 5 bases; bases outside gene matches: 9. CDR3 nucleotides: TGTGCTAGTGGTTTGACCGAGACAGGGAACCACGAGCAGTACTTC. This codes for CASGLTETGNHEQYF.

The rearrangement links TRBV28 to TRBJ2-2; maybe TRBD2 (5 bases). The V end lost 6 bases, the J end lost 8 bases, and 10 bases lay between the germline ends. Germline loops: CDR1 MDHEN, CDR2 SYDVKM. There are 12 residues in the CDR3. In DNA, the CDR3 is TGTGCCAGCAGGAAACTAGAAGGGGAGCTGTTTTTT. Amino acid sequence: CASRKLEGELFF.

The chain uses TRBV15 and TRBJ1-2; 8 bases line up with TRBD1. Germline V CDR1 and CDR2: LNHNV, YYDKDF (reference sequence). V lost 1 base, J lost 4 bases, and 11 bases stayed unmatched. CDR3 length: 17 residues. CDR3 bases: TGTGCCACCAGCAGAGGCACTAGTCCCGACAGGGGCTATGGCTACACCTTC. Translation gives CATSRGTSPDRGYGYTF.

The chain links TRBV5-1 to TRBJ2-3; TRBD1 agrees at 9 bases. V was pared by 5 bases and J by 0 bases, with 22 bases of the junction left unmatched. Germline V lookup: CDR1 SGHRS, CDR2 YFSETQ. The CDR3 runs to 21 residues. CDR3 protein: CASSGFSEATGGDASTDTQYF. Here the CDR3 DNA reads TGCGCCAGCAGTGGTTTTTCAGAAGCGACAGGGGGTGACGCTAGCACAGATACGCAGTATTTT.

The chain recombines TRBV7-2 with TRBJ2-4, with TRBD2 matching 7 bases. This CDR3 spans 16 amino acids. Germline V gene sequence: CDR1 SGHTA, CDR2 FQGNSA. Losses at the gene ends were 0 bases for V and 2 bases for J; bases not matched to a gene: 4. The CDR3: CASSLAAGVTKNIQYF. CDR3 nucleotide sequence: TGTGCCAGCAGCTTAGCTGCGGGAGTCACCAAAAACATTCAGTACTTC.

The chain links TRBV21-1 to TRBJ2-7; TRBD1 reflects the table's D call only, with no check against the DNA. TRBV21-1 is shown as a pseudogene. The CDR3 has 14 residues. CDR3 sequence: CASSKLNSPYEQYF. The CDR3 DNA follows: TGTGCCAGCAGCAAATTGAACAGTCCCTACGAGCAGTACTTC.

The chain couples TRBV7-9 to TRBJ2-7, with D unclear. Per the germline V gene, CDR1 is SEHNR and CDR2 is FQNEAQ (reference sequence). The germline V and J ends were trimmed by 5 bases and 0 bases, with 8 bases remaining between them. The CDR3 covers 13 residues. The CDR3 reads CASSPQNSYEQYF. For the CDR3, the DNA is TGTGCCAGCAGCCCCCAAAACTCCTACGAGCAGTACTTC.

The V gene is TRBV18, the J gene TRBJ2-1; 8 bases agree with TRBD2. V trimming: 6 bases; J trimming: 0 bases; junction bases outside the gene matches: 4. This CDR3 has 15 amino acids. From germline, CDR1 is KGHSH and CDR2 LQKENI. This chain's CDR3 is CASSQGTSSYNEQFF. CDR3 nucleotide sequence: TGTGCCAGCTCCCAGGGGACTAGCTCCTACAATGAGCAGTTCTTC.

The chain carries TRBV19 and TRBJ2-5; the match to TRBD2 covers 9 bases. Per germline, CDR1 LNHDA and CDR2 SQIVND (reference sequence). V gave up 4 bases and J gave up 4 bases; unmatched junction bases: 4. CDR3 size: 14 residues. Here the CDR3 reads CASSTVAGVETQYF. The CDR3 bases are TGTGCCAGTAGTACAGTAGCGGGAGTAGAGACCCAGTACTTC.

The J gene is TRBJ2-4, the V gene TRBV2; the D gene is possibly TRBD2 (5 bases). Trimming removed 7 bases from V and 9 bases from J, with 13 bases in between. The CDR3 is made up of 12 amino acids. The germline V gene has CDR1 SNHLY and CDR2 FYNNEI. The CDR3 reads CASTEAEGIQYF. CDR3 DNA: TGTGCCAGCACGGAGGCAGAGGGCATTCAGTACTTC.

The chain employs TRBV6-5 and TRBJ2-1; TRBD1 aligns across 11 bases. Germline V lookup: CDR1 MNHEY, CDR2 SVGAGI. The CDR3 loop spans 16 amino acids. The ends lost 1 base at V and 7 bases at J; junction bases unmatched: 6. Written as DNA, the CDR3 is TGTGCCAGCAGTTACTTAGTGGGGGACAGGGGGAATGAGCAGTTCTTC. Residues: CASSYLVGDRGNEQFF.